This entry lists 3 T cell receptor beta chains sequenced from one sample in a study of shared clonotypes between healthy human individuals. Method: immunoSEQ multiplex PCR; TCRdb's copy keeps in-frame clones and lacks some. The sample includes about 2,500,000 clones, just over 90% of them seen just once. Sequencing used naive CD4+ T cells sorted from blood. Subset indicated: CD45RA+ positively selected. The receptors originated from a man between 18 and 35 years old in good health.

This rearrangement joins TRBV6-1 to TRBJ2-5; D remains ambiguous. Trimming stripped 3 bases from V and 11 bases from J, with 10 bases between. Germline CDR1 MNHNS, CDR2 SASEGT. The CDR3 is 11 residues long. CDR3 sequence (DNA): TGTGCCAGCAGTGAGGCTACGAAGCAGTACTTC. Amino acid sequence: CASSEATKQYF.

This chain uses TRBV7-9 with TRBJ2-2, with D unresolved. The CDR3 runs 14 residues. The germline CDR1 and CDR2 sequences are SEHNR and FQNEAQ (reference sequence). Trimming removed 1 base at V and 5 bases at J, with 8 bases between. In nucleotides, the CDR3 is TGTGCCAGCAGCTTAGGATCGAGGACCGGGGAGCTGTTTTTT. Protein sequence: CASSLGSRTGELFF. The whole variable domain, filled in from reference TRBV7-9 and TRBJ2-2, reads DTGVSQNPRHKITKRGQNVTFRCDPISEHNRLYWYRQTLGQGPEFLTYFQNEAQLEKSRLLSDRFSAERPKGSFSTLEIQRTEQGDSAMYLCASSLGSRTGELFFGEGSRLTVL.

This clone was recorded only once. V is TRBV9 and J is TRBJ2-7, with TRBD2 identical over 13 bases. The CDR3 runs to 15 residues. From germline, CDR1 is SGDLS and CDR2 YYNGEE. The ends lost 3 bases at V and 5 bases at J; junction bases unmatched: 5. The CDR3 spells CASSGGTSGIHEQYF. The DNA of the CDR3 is TGTGCCAGCAGCGGCGGGACTAGCGGGATCCACGAGCAGTACTTC.